What follows describes a single T cell receptor (beta chain). What it binds is unknown. Assay used: immunoSEQ multiplex PCR; TCRdb lists only in-frame clones, some missing. The table lists under 70,000 clones, roughly nine tenths of them singletons. This record comes from a study of OX40 agonist ivuxolimab in advanced cancers. Study details: In three patients, partial responses were observed, one with hepatocellular carcinoma and two with cutaneous melanoma. General observations from the study: Low normalized T-cell clonal expansion was additionally recorded for some nonresponders.

The germline V gene has CDR1 MNHEY and CDR2 SVGAGI. The CDR3 consists of 14 residues. The ends were cut back, 7 bases at V and 1 base at J, with 14 bases in the middle. The chain employs TRBV6-5 and TRBJ2-7; D is uncertain. The source material was CD4+ or CD8+ T cells sorted from blood, sampled in a trial of the OX40 agonist ivuxolimab. The sequence derives from an adult with an advanced solid tumor such as melanoma, head and neck, liver or kidney cancer. CDR3 sequence: CASNSRGQSYEQYF. The CDR3 coding sequence is TGTGCCAGCAACAGTAGAGGTCAGTCCTACGAGCAGTACTTC.